This T cell receptor beta chain was sequenced for a study of technical replicates of blood from several donors. The method was immunoSEQ multiplex PCR; TCRdb's version includes in-frame clones alone and lacks a portion of them. The sample includes approximately 58,000 clones, 70% to 90% of them seen just once. The CDR3 extends over 13 amino acids. Per germline, CDR1 SGHVS and CDR2 FQNEAQ. V dropped 1 base and J dropped 5 bases, with 8 bases sitting between them. Material: PBMCs. V and J are TRBV7-8 and TRBJ2-5; no clear D. The clonotype comes from a human donor in good health. Some clones in this sample may be carry-over from other donors' samples. CDR3 region: CASSLDPGETQYF. The CDR3 nucleotides are TGTGCCAGCAGCTTAGACCCCGGGGAGACCCAGTACTTC.